One sample yielded the 30 T cell receptor beta chains listed below, sequenced in a study of siplizumab effects on memory and regulatory T cells (dated by TCRdb to the late 2010s). The library was generated by the immunoSEQ multiplex PCR assay. TCRdb took over this immuneACCESS table, retaining in-frame rearrangements with V and J assigned. Such tables are incomplete; in checked studies, under half of the missing clones stem from an unresolved V gene, and the remainder is unexplained. This sample has approximately 97,000 clones in its table, and approximately 90% of those were observed once. Roughly 1% of the sample goes to the ten largest clones. Material for sequencing was CD4+ T cells sorted from blood. The origin of the receptors is a human donor in good health.

This clone occurred once. The chain is built from TRBV7-9 and TRBJ2-7; D is ambiguous. Germline CDR1 SEHNR, CDR2 FQNEAQ (reference sequence). The V and J ends lost 5 bases and 5 bases respectively, with 19 bases between them. This CDR3 has 15 residues. The CDR3 here is CASSLQGPFSNEQYF. The CDR3 nucleotides are TGTGCCAGCAGCCTCCAAGGGCCATTCTCAAACGAGCAGTACTTC.

The V gene is TRBV29-1, the J gene TRBJ2-7; 8 nucleotides match TRBD1. CDR1 SQVTM and CDR2 ANQGSEA come from the germline V gene. CDR3 length equals 13 residues. After removal of 2 bases from V and 5 bases from J, the junction contained 5 bases not matched to a gene. This chain's CDR3 is CSVERDRQDEQYF. The CDR3 DNA reads TGCAGCGTTGAACGGGACAGGCAGGACGAGCAGTACTTC.

The chain links TRBV11-3 to TRBJ2-3, with 9 bases matching TRBD1. CDR3 length: 14 residues. Losses at the gene ends were 4 bases for V and 5 bases for J; bases not matched to a gene: 4. Looked up from germline, CDR1 is SGHNT and CDR2 is YENEEA. In DNA form, the CDR3 reads TGTGCCAGCAGCTCGGGACAGGGTAGAGATACGCAGTATTTT. This translates into CASSSGQGRDTQYF.

This chain uses TRBV6-6 with TRBJ2-7, with a possible D match to TRBD2 (5 bases). This CDR3 is built from 13 residues. Germline CDR1 reads MNHNY; CDR2 reads SVGAGI (reference sequence). Trimming removed 11 bases from V and 2 bases from J, with 16 bases in between. The CDR3 DNA sequence: TGTGCCGCCCAGAGAGCTAGCCCCTACGAGCAGTACTTC. Translated: CAAQRASPYEQYF.

The chain uses TRBV9 and TRBJ1-2; D is undetermined. With 4 bases removed from V and 6 bases from J, the gap between germline ends came to 22 bases. Germline lookup yields CDR1 SGDLS and CDR2 YYNGEE. This CDR3 is built from 16 residues. The CDR3 nucleotides read TGTGCCAGCAGCACCTCCGCGTCTGGGCTCCTTGATGGCTACACCTTC. Its protein product is CASSTSASGLLDGYTF.

This clone was observed a handful of times. V and J are TRBV5-1 and TRBJ2-5; the D is unclear. CDR1 and CDR2 from the germline V gene are SGHRS and YFSETQ. V gave up 0 bases and J gave up 3 bases, with 9 bases separating them. There are 14 residues in the CDR3. In nucleotides, the CDR3 is TGCGCCAGCAGCTTGGTAACAGACAAAGAGACCCAGTACTTC. Amino acids: CASSLVTDKETQYF.

V is TRBV5-1 and J is TRBJ1-4, with 8 bases fitting TRBD1. The CDR3 sequence is 15 residues long. V lost 3 bases, J lost 7 bases, and 8 bases stayed unmatched. The germline gives CDR1 SGHRS, CDR2 YFSETQ. The CDR3 region has the DNA TGCGCCAGCAGCTCGACAGGGGCGCAGGGTGAAAAACTGTTTTTT. This sequence encodes CASSSTGAQGEKLFF. Looking up the rest from reference TRBV5-1 and TRBJ1-4 gives the full variable domain: KAGVTQTPRYLIKTRGQQVTLSCSPISGHRSVSWYQQTPGQGLQFLFEYFSETQRNKGNFPGRFSGRQFSNSRSEMNVSTLELGDSALYLCASSSTGAQGEKLFFGSGTQLSVL.

The J gene is TRBJ2-1, the V gene TRBV2; TRBD2 aligns across 8 bases. CDR1 and CDR2 from the germline V gene are SNHLY and FYNNEI. The CDR3 is made up of 14 amino acids. The trim removed 6 bases at V and 2 bases at J, leaving 3 bases unmatched. The DNA of the CDR3 is TGTGCCAGCAGGCCGACTAGCGCCTACAATGAGCAGTTCTTC. Amino acid sequence: CASRPTSAYNEQFF.

This sequence joins TRBV7-3 and TRBJ1-1, with D possibly TRBD1 on 5 matching bases. The length of the CDR3 is 11 residues. Germline V CDR1 and CDR2: SGHTA, FQGTGA. V was shortened by 8 bases and J by 5 bases, with 9 bases between the two germline ends. The CDR3 reads CASAEGTEAFF. The CDR3 DNA reads TGTGCCAGCGCCGAGGGGACTGAAGCTTTCTTT.

The gene calls are TRBV6-5 and TRBJ2-5; D gene uncertain. The germline V and J ends were trimmed by 3 bases and 0 bases, with 8 bases remaining between them. Germline values: CDR1 MNHEY, CDR2 SVGAGI. The CDR3 sequence is 14 residues long. The CDR3 reads CASSYMLNQETQYF. CDR3 nucleotides: TGTGCCAGCAGTTATATGCTGAACCAAGAGACCCAGTACTTC.

The genes are TRBV5-1 and TRBJ2-2, with D unresolved. Germline lookup yields CDR1 SGHRS and CDR2 YFSETQ. The CDR3 contains 14 residues. The ends were cut back, 0 bases at V and 6 bases at J, with 9 bases in the middle. CDR3 amino acids: CASSLVSGPGELFF. In nucleotides, the CDR3 is TGCGCCAGCAGCTTGGTATCCGGGCCCGGGGAGCTGTTTTTT.

The gene calls are TRBV29-1 and TRBJ2-3; 9 bases map to TRBD2. The CDR3 runs 15 residues. The germline V gene has CDR1 SQVTM and CDR2 ANQGSEA. The V and J ends lost 1 base and 0 bases, in that order; junction bases with no gene match: 2. The CDR3 DNA is TGCAGCGTTGAAGGAGCGGGGGGTAGCACAGATACGCAGTATTTT. Protein: CSVEGAGGSTDTQYF.

This clone appeared once. The chain recombines TRBV9 with TRBJ2-1, with TRBD2 identical over 10 bases. V trimming: 4 bases; J trimming: 7 bases; junction bases outside the gene matches: 8. Germline V gene sequence: CDR1 SGDLS, CDR2 YYNGEE. The CDR3 totals 15 residues. CDR3 nucleotide sequence: TGTGCCAGCAGCCCCCGGGGGACTAGCGAAAATGAGCAGTTCTTC. Translation: CASSPRGTSENEQFF.

V gene TRBV25-1 combines with J gene TRBJ2-7; TRBD1 aligns across 7 bases. The CDR3 extends over 14 amino acids. J gave up 2 bases and V 3 bases, and 4 bases lay outside the gene matches. Germline values: CDR1 MGHDK, CDR2 SYGVNS. CDR3 DNA: TGTGCCAGCAGTGATTCCCAGGGGGCCTACGAGCAGTACTTC. This translates into CASSDSQGAYEQYF.

V and J are TRBV28 and TRBJ2-7; 10 bases line up with TRBD2. Per germline, CDR1 MDHEN and CDR2 SYDVKM. The CDR3 has 14 amino acids. V dropped 4 bases and J dropped 4; count of bases not matched to a gene: 4. CDR3 in amino acids: CASSSSGRGYEQYF. CDR3 DNA: TGTGCCAGCAGTTCTAGCGGGAGAGGTTACGAGCAGTACTTC.

The chain links TRBV30 to TRBJ1-5, with D possibly matching TRBD1 (5 bases). CDR3 length: 13 residues. From germline, CDR1 is GTSNPN and CDR2 SVGIG (reference sequence). Between the trimmed V and J ends, which lost 5 bases and 1 base, there was a span of 9 bases. The CDR3 nucleotides read TGTGCCTGGGGCACAGGCAGCAATCAGCCCCAGCATTTT. The encoded protein is CAWGTGSNQPQHF.

The rearrangement links TRBV2 to TRBJ2-3, with D tentatively TRBD1 or TRBD2 (6 bases each). V was clipped by 2 bases and J by 2 bases, with 14 bases between them. The CDR3 loop spans 16 amino acids. CDR1 is SNHLY and CDR2 is FYNNEI in the germline V gene. The CDR3 DNA follows: TGTGCCAGCAGTGAACGGGGGCAGGGGATCACAGATACGCAGTATTTT. This translates into CASSERGQGITDTQYF.

This chain links TRBV5-4 with TRBJ2-5; 9 bases map to TRBD1. This CDR3 has 15 residues. After removal of 4 bases from V and 5 bases from J, the junction contained 9 bases not matched to a gene. Germline CDR1 is SGHNT and CDR2 is YYREEE (reference sequence). CDR3 amino acids: CASSPRTGVGETQYF. The CDR3 bases are TGTGCCAGCAGCCCTCGGACAGGGGTCGGGGAGACCCAGTACTTC.

The J gene is TRBJ1-1, the V gene TRBV19; 11 positions agree with TRBD1. This CDR3 contains 13 residues. Germline V gene lookup returns CDR1 LNHDA and CDR2 SQIVND (reference sequence). Unmatched junction bases numbered 2, after V lost 6 bases and J lost 5 bases. The CDR3 DNA reads as TGTGCCAGTAGCCGGGACAGGGGGACTGAAGCTTTCTTT. Translation gives CASSRDRGTEAFF.

The DNA for the CDR3 is TGTGCCAGCAGCTTAATGCTAGCGGGAGGCGATGAGCAGTTCTTC. Protein product: CASSLMLAGGDEQFF. The gene calls are TRBV7-3 and TRBJ2-1; 11 nucleotides line up with TRBD2. Germline lookup yields CDR1 SGHTA and CDR2 FQGTGA. CDR3 length equals 15 residues. The trim removed 1 base at V and 8 bases at J, leaving 4 bases unmatched.

This chain joins TRBV18 and TRBJ2-5; the D gene is possibly TRBD2 (5 bases). Trimming shortened V by 0 bases and J by 5 bases, and 13 bases separated the two germline ends. From germline, CDR1 is KGHSH and CDR2 LQKENI. CDR3 length equals 15 residues. The CDR3 loop is CASSPPGGIGETQYF. CDR3 DNA: TGTGCCAGCTCACCACCAGGAGGTATCGGGGAGACCCAGTACTTC.

This sequence joins TRBV7-9 and TRBJ2-3; TRBD2 matches at 10 bases. Germline CDR1 reads SEHNR; CDR2 reads FQNEAQ (reference sequence). V gave up 4 bases and J gave up 8 bases; unmatched junction bases: 9. This CDR3 has 15 amino acids. The CDR3 coding sequence is TGTGCCAGCAGCTCGACCACGCTAGCGGGAGTTACGCAGTATTTT. This encodes CASSSTTLAGVTQYF.

The chain has TRBV5-5 and TRBJ2-1; 8 bases map to TRBD2. The CDR3 has 14 residues. Per the germline V gene, CDR1 is SGHKS and CDR2 is YYEKEE (reference sequence). Trimming cost V 0 bases and J 4 bases; bases outside gene matches: 0. CDR3 coding DNA: TGTGCCAGCAGCTTGGGACTAGCGTACAATGAGCAGTTCTTC. Encoded protein: CASSLGLAYNEQFF. Complete variable domain (other parts from reference TRBV5-5 and TRBJ2-1): DAGVTQSPTHLIKTRGQQVTLRCSPISGHKSVSWYQQVLGQGPQFIFQYYEKEERGRGNFPDRFSARQFPNYSSELNVNALLLGDSALYLCASSLGLAYNEQFFGPGTRLTVL.

This clone was seen a handful of times. The V call is TRBV7-8, the J call TRBJ2-2; D not certain. The CDR3 contains 13 residues. Between the trimmed V and J ends, which lost 4 bases and 1 base, there was a span of 4 bases. Germline V gene sequence: CDR1 SGHVS, CDR2 FQNEAQ. The CDR3 region is CASSSRNTGELFF. DNA of the CDR3: TGTGCCAGCAGCTCCAGGAACACCGGGGAGCTGTTTTTT.

The genes are TRBV29-1 and TRBJ2-7; D might be TRBD1 (5 bases). The CDR3 extends over 10 amino acids. The germline V and J ends were trimmed by 4 bases and 5 bases, with 6 bases remaining between them. Germline V lookup: CDR1 SQVTM, CDR2 ANQGSEA. Here the CDR3 reads CSVAGNEQYF. For the CDR3, the DNA is TGCAGCGTTGCAGGGAACGAGCAGTACTTC.

The CDR3 sequence: CASSSAGTLSNQPQHF. The CDR3 nucleotides are TGTGCCAGCAGTTCGGCGGGGACCCTTAGCAATCAGCCCCAGCATTTT. The gene calls are TRBV28 and TRBJ1-5; weak D call: TRBD1 (5 bases). V dropped 4 bases and J dropped 0 bases, with 13 bases sitting between them. The length of the CDR3 is 16 residues. Germline V gene sequence: CDR1 MDHEN, CDR2 SYDVKM.

This clone was counted once. The rearrangement joins TRBV5-1 to TRBJ1-4; D is uncertain. The length of the CDR3 is 14 residues. Per germline, CDR1 SGHRS and CDR2 YFSETQ. V lost 0 bases and J 2 bases, leaving 5 bases between the germline ends. The CDR3 bases are TGCGCCAGCAGCTTGGGGAGGACTAATGAAAAACTGTTTTTT. This translates into CASSLGRTNEKLFF.

This clone has just one count. This chain links TRBV7-9 with TRBJ2-7; no clear D. Deletions cut 5 bases from V and 2 bases from J, with 22 bases between. The CDR3 is 17 residues long. In germline, CDR1 is SEHNR, CDR2 FQNEAQ (reference sequence). CDR3 DNA sequence: TGTGCCAGCAGCCCATCGATCGACCAGCGCCTACCCTACGAGCAGTACTTC. Residues: CASSPSIDQRLPYEQYF.

J is TRBJ2-3 and V is TRBV7-9, with 9 bases lining up with TRBD2. In germline, CDR1 is SEHNR, CDR2 FQNEAQ (reference sequence). Trimming cost V 3 bases and J 1 base; bases outside gene matches: 8. This CDR3 region has 17 residues. The DNA for the CDR3 is TGTGCCAGCAGCTTTTCGGGCGGGAGGGCCGGCACAGATACGCAGTATTTT. Translation gives CASSFSGGRAGTDTQYF.

The J gene is TRBJ1-2, the V gene TRBV28; a weak D match, TRBD1 (5 bases). CDR3 size: 12 residues. Germline CDR1 is MDHEN and CDR2 is SYDVKM. The germline V and J ends were trimmed by 2 bases and 8 bases, with 9 bases remaining between them. The CDR3 region is CASSLQGGGYTF. The CDR3 nucleotides read TGTGCCAGCAGTTTACAGGGAGGGGGCTACACCTTC.